Below, 26 T cell receptor beta chains from the same sample are listed, as sequenced in a study of cytomegalovirus exposure and HLA in healthy donors. Measured with immunoSEQ multiplex PCR; TCRdb has only the in-frame clones, and not every one. The data show some 61,000 clones, 95% to 97% seen once. Sequencing used PBMCs. Every receptor here comes from a woman between 18 and 29 years old in good health and CMV-seropositive.

The DNA of the CDR3 is TGTGCCTGGAGCGACAACTACGAGCAGTACTTC. Amino acids: CAWSDNYEQYF. The gene calls are TRBV30 and TRBJ2-7; no clear D gene. V was cut by 3 bases and J by 3 bases, with 6 bases left in between. This CDR3 has 11 residues. Per the germline V gene, CDR1 is GTSNPN and CDR2 is SVGIG (reference sequence).

V is TRBV28 and J is TRBJ1-2; D not certain. From germline, CDR1 is MDHEN and CDR2 SYDVKM. V was clipped by 2 bases and J by 4 bases, with 8 bases between them. The CDR3 is made up of 13 amino acids. The CDR3 spells CASSLAISYGYTF. The CDR3 nucleotides read TGTGCCAGCAGTTTAGCCATTAGCTATGGCTACACCTTC.

V is TRBV2 and J is TRBJ2-7; 11 bases line up with TRBD2. Losses at the gene ends were 7 bases for V and 4 bases for J; bases not matched to a gene: 9. The CDR3 has 15 residues. Germline values: CDR1 SNHLY, CDR2 FYNNEI. CDR3 DNA: TGTGCCAGCACCGGTCCGGGACTAGCGGATTACGAGCAGTACTTC. The encoded protein is CASTGPGLADYEQYF. Full variable domain (missing parts from reference TRBV2 and TRBJ2-7): EPEVTQTPSHQVTQMGQEVILRCVPISNHLYFYWYRQILGQKVEFLVSFYNNEISEKSEIFDDQFSVERPDGSNFTLKIRSTKLEDSAMYFCASTGPGLADYEQYFGPGTRLTVT.

This chain joins TRBV5-4 and TRBJ1-1, with D uncertain. CDR3 length: 15 residues. V gave up 4 bases and J gave up 3 bases, with 16 bases separating them. The germline CDR1 and CDR2 sequences are SGHNT and YYREEE (reference sequence). For the CDR3, the DNA is TGTGCCAGCAGCCCTAGCTTATACGAGGACACTGAAGCTTTCTTT. Residues: CASSPSLYEDTEAFF.

V gene TRBV10-3 combines with J gene TRBJ2-3; 12 positions agree with TRBD1. This CDR3 spans 14 amino acids. CDR1 is ENHRY and CDR2 is SYGVKD in the germline V gene. V trimming: 6 bases; J trimming: 3 bases; junction bases outside the gene matches: 1. The CDR3 DNA reads as TGTGCCATCAGGGGACAGGGGGCTACAGATACGCAGTATTTT. Encoded protein: CAIRGQGATDTQYF.

The rearrangement joins TRBV11-2 to TRBJ2-5; D call uncertain. The germline gives CDR1 SGHAT, CDR2 FQNNGV. V was shortened by 6 bases and J by 1 base, with 12 bases between the two germline ends. The CDR3 extends over 14 amino acids. The CDR3 DNA follows: TGTGCCAGCAGTGATGAGGCTATCCAAGAGACCCAGTACTTC. Translation gives CASSDEAIQETQYF.

This sequence joins TRBV9 and TRBJ2-5; 12 positions match TRBD2. The V gene's germline CDR1 is SGDLS and CDR2 YYNGEE. J lost 5 bases, V lost 4 bases, and 9 bases had no gene match. The CDR3 covers 16 residues. This CDR3 is CASSPTGLAGPETQYF. Here the CDR3 DNA reads TGTGCCAGCAGCCCAACGGGACTAGCGGGTCCGGAGACCCAGTACTTC.

V is TRBV7-9 and J is TRBJ2-7, with 10 bases identical to TRBD1. J lost 2 bases, V lost 4 bases, and 2 bases had no gene match. The CDR3 consists of 14 residues. CDR1 is SEHNR and CDR2 is FQNEAQ in the germline V gene (reference sequence). CDR3 nucleotides: TGTGCCAGCAGCTCCGGGACAGGGGCCTACGAGCAGTACTTC. It yields the protein CASSSGTGAYEQYF.

This chain connects TRBV7-3 to TRBJ2-1; 11 nucleotides match TRBD2. CDR1 and CDR2 from the germline V gene are SGHTA and FQGTGA. V trimming: 1 base; J trimming: 7 bases; junction bases outside the gene matches: 6. This CDR3 contains 16 residues. CDR3 coding DNA: TGTGCCAGCAGCTTAATAGTGGCTAGCGGGAGGAATGAGCAGTTCTTC. Protein: CASSLIVASGRNEQFF.

The chain recombines TRBV19 with TRBJ2-1, with 15 bases identical to TRBD2. CDR1 is LNHDA and CDR2 is SQIVND in the germline V gene (reference sequence). After removal of 5 bases from V and 10 bases from J, the junction contained 9 bases not matched to a gene. CDR3 length: 16 residues. The CDR3 sequence: CASSLGLAGGPEEQFF. CDR3 coding DNA: TGTGCCAGTAGTCTCGGACTAGCGGGAGGGCCGGAAGAGCAGTTCTTC.

The chain is built from TRBV6-6 and TRBJ1-1; 7 bases line up with TRBD1. The CDR3 totals 16 residues. Germline assignment: CDR1 MNHNY and CDR2 SVGAGI (reference sequence). J was trimmed by 4 bases and V by 2 bases; bases with no gene match: 10. CDR3 protein: CASSYRDSPSGTEAFF. The DNA of the CDR3 is TGTGCCAGCAGTTACCGGGACAGTCCCTCGGGCACTGAAGCTTTCTTT.

This rearrangement joins TRBV2 to TRBJ2-7; 11 bases are shared with TRBD1. The CDR3 sequence is 15 residues long. V lost 7 bases to trimming and J lost 3 bases; unmatched junction nucleotides: 8. CDR1 and CDR2 (germline): SNHLY, FYNNEI. DNA for the CDR3: TGTGCCAGCAATCCGGACAGGGGGCAGTTCTACGAGCAGTACTTC. Translating it yields CASNPDRGQFYEQYF.

This clone has just one count. This sequence joins TRBV11-2 and TRBJ2-3; TRBD2 matches at 9 bases. The CDR3 is 15 residues long. Germline V gene data show CDR1 as SGHAT and CDR2 as FQNNGV. The V segment lost 5 bases and the J segment 3 bases; nucleotides outside the gene matches: 6. This chain's CDR3 is CASSVLSGRTDTQYF. CDR3 in DNA: TGTGCCAGCAGCGTTCTTAGCGGGAGAACAGATACGCAGTATTTT.

This chain uses TRBV28 with TRBJ1-5; 7 nucleotides line up with TRBD1. The CDR3 extends over 18 amino acids. Germline assignment: CDR1 MDHEN and CDR2 SYDVKM. J gave up 0 bases and V 3 bases, and 11 bases lay outside the gene matches. In DNA form, the CDR3 reads TGTGCCAGCAGTTTGAGGGGACAGAGCCTCTATAGCAATCAGCCCCAGCATTTT. Amino acids: CASSLRGQSLYSNQPQHF.

This chain connects TRBV2 to TRBJ2-2; TRBD2 matches at 7 bases. Per the germline V gene, CDR1 is SNHLY and CDR2 is FYNNEI. Trimming at V came to 6 bases and at J to 0 bases, leaving 4 bases not matched to a gene. This CDR3 has 15 amino acids. CDR3 sequence: CASRGGSTNTGELFF. As DNA, the CDR3 is TGTGCCAGCAGGGGGGGGTCTACGAACACCGGGGAGCTGTTTTTT.

The chain couples TRBV10-3 to TRBJ1-3; possibly TRBD1 for D (5 bases). Trimming removed 3 bases from V and 2 bases from J, with 11 bases in between. The germline V gene has CDR1 ENHRY and CDR2 SYGVKD. There are 15 residues in the CDR3. The CDR3 sequence is CAISERPGTGNTIYF. As DNA, the CDR3 is TGTGCCATCAGTGAACGCCCAGGGACTGGAAACACCATATATTTT.

The chain has TRBV5-1 and TRBJ1-3; 10 nucleotides agree with TRBD1. With V trimmed by 4 bases and J by 0 bases, 10 bases remained unmatched. There are 18 residues in the CDR3. The germline V gene encodes CDR1 SGHRS and CDR2 YFSETQ. The CDR3 DNA follows: TGCGCCAGCAGCCCTTGGACAGGGGGTACGAGCTCTGGAAACACCATATATTTT. Encoded protein: CASSPWTGGTSSGNTIYF.

The chain joins TRBV25-1 to TRBJ2-3; no definite D call. This CDR3 has 15 residues. Trimming took off 1 base at V and 3 bases at J, with 11 bases between the two ends. Germline V lookup: CDR1 MGHDK, CDR2 SYGVNS. CDR3 DNA sequence: TGTGCCAGCAGTGAATCGATAGCCTTGACAGATACGCAGTATTTT. This codes for CASSESIALTDTQYF.

This clone appeared once. This chain connects TRBV7-9 to TRBJ1-1; TRBD1 agrees at 8 bases. The V gene end was trimmed by 4 bases and the J gene end by 1 base; junction bases not matched to a gene: 8. The CDR3 is 16 amino acids. Germline CDR1 is SEHNR and CDR2 is FQNEAQ (reference sequence). CDR3 residues: CASSSRTGKGNTEAFF. CDR3 nucleotide sequence: TGTGCCAGCAGCTCCCGGACAGGGAAGGGGAACACTGAAGCTTTCTTT.

V and J are TRBV7-8 and TRBJ2-7; tentative D call: TRBD2 (6 bases). There are 15 residues in the CDR3. The germline V and J ends were trimmed by 4 bases and 2 bases, with 15 bases remaining between them. In germline, CDR1 is SGHVS, CDR2 FQNEAQ. CDR3 loop: CASSSPGLATYEQYF. The CDR3 DNA reads TGTGCCAGCAGCTCCCCGGGACTGGCAACCTACGAGCAGTACTTC.

CDR3 residues: CASSLRDSYEQYF. In DNA form, the CDR3 reads TGTGCCAGCAGTCTCCGGGACAGCTACGAGCAGTACTTC. This sequence joins TRBV28 and TRBJ2-7; 7 bases line up with TRBD1. Germline V gene data show CDR1 as MDHEN and CDR2 as SYDVKM. This CDR3 is 13 amino acids long. With 5 bases clipped from V and 3 bases from J, the junction kept 4 bases outside the gene matches.

The chain recombines TRBV7-8 with TRBJ1-3; a possible D gene is TRBD1 (6 bases). In germline, CDR1 is SGHVS, CDR2 FQNEAQ. The V end was cut by 5 bases, the J end by 0 bases, with 17 bases between. The CDR3 contains 17 residues. CDR3 sequence: CASSASRTGNSGNTIYF. CDR3 bases: TGTGCCAGCAGCGCATCACGCACAGGGAACTCTGGAAACACCATATATTTT.

Only one count was recorded for this clone. The genes are TRBV4-2 and TRBJ2-1; 12 bases map to TRBD2. CDR1 is LGHNA, CDR2 YNFKEQ, per germline. Germline trimming cut 2 bases from V and 2 bases from J; bases unmatched to any gene: 1. This CDR3 contains 16 residues. The DNA for the CDR3 is TGTGCCAGCAGCCAACGGACTAGCGGGGCCTACAATGAGCAGTTCTTC. Amino acid sequence: CASSQRTSGAYNEQFF.

J is TRBJ2-1 and V is TRBV11-2; no reliable D call. This CDR3 region has 15 residues. V dropped 0 bases and J dropped 3 bases, with 9 bases sitting between them. Germline V gives CDR1 SGHAT, CDR2 FQNNGV. The CDR3 loop reads CASSLELRLYNEQFF. The CDR3 bases are TGTGCCAGCAGCTTAGAACTGAGACTCTACAATGAGCAGTTCTTC.

This sequence joins TRBV7-9 and TRBJ1-1; TRBD1 might be the D (5 bases). Trimming took 1 base from V and 6 from J, leaving 18 bases between them. Germline CDR1 and CDR2: SEHNR and FQNEAQ (reference sequence). The CDR3 runs to 16 residues. The CDR3 nucleotides read TGTGCCAGCAGCTTAGGGGCAGGGCGTAACTCCGCTGAAGCTTTCTTT. Encoded protein: CASSLGAGRNSAEAFF.

The chain is built from TRBV11-2 and TRBJ2-7; D gene unclear. Germline loops: CDR1 SGHAT, CDR2 FQNNGV. Trimming pared 0 bases from V and 2 bases from J, leaving 17 bases between. The CDR3 is 17 amino acids. CDR3: CASSLDSGSSFAYEQYF. CDR3 nucleotide sequence: TGTGCCAGCAGCTTAGATTCAGGCAGCTCATTCGCCTACGAGCAGTACTTC.